The clone carrying this T cell receptor (beta chain) showed up just once. Its specificity is not known. These data belong to a study of CD8+ T cells in alopecia areata. Study-level information: Treatment of the treated patients consisted of oral tofacitinib, 5 to 10 mg twice daily.

General study findings and limits: Tofacitinib delivered significant drops in scalp clonality and in expanded CD8+ clones among the top 100.

The treatment: oral pan-JAK inhibitor, 5-10 mg twice daily. V lost 6 bases, J lost 0 bases, and 14 bases lay in between. CDR1 and CDR2 from the germline V gene are SEHNR and FQNEAQ (reference sequence). The CDR3 length is 15 residues. RNA was extracted and reverse transcribed into cDNA as the sequencing template. The assay was immunoSEQ multiplex PCR, and TCRdb's table has in-frame clones only and misses some. The sample gives about 210,000 clones, under 70% of which show up once; roughly 4.2% is in the top ten. The rearrangement links TRBV7-9 to TRBJ1-1, with D unclear. The sequenced sample was CD4+ T cells sorted from blood, obtained at week 4, from a patient treated with tofacitinib. The sequence was obtained from a human donor with alopecia areata. The CDR3 spells CASRKQQGMNTEAFF. DNA of the CDR3: TGTGCCAGCAGGAAACAACAAGGGATGAACACTGAAGCTTTCTTT.